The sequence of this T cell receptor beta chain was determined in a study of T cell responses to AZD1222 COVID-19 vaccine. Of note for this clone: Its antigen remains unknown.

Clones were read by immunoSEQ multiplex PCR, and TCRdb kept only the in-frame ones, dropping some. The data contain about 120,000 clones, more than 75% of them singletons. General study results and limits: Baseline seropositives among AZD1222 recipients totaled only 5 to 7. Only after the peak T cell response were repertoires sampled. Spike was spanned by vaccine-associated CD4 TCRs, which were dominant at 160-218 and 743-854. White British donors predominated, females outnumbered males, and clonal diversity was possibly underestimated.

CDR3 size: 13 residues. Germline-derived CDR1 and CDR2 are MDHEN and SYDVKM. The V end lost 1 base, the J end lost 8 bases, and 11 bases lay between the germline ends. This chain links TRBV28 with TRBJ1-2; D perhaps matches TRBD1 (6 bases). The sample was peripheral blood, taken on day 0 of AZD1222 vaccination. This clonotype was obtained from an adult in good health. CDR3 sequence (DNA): TGTGCCAGCAGTTTATTACAGGGTGGCGGCTACACCTTC. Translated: CASSLLQGGGYTF.